This T cell receptor (beta chain) comes out of a study of T cell responses to AZD1222 COVID-19 vaccine. Pooling covered second doses at about 4 or about 12 weeks. The CDR3 has 12 amino acids. Per the germline V gene, CDR1 is SNHLY and CDR2 is FYNNEI. The trim removed 8 bases at V and 5 bases at J, leaving 3 bases unmatched. In regard to this clone: Other DNA sequences in the same sample also yield this CDR3.

Using immunoSEQ multiplex PCR, the repertoire was profiled, and TCRdb retains in-frame clones only, with some absent. The sample yields around 150,000 clones, approximately 90% seen once. The sample here was peripheral blood, taken 28 days after the second AZD1222 dose. This receptor was obtained from an adult who received the AZD1222 COVID-19 vaccine. The rearrangement uses TRBV2 and TRBJ1-2; TRBD1 agrees at 9 bases. This CDR3 reads CASRDRDYGYTF. The CDR3 nucleotides read TGTGCCAGCCGGGACAGGGATTATGGCTACACCTTC.